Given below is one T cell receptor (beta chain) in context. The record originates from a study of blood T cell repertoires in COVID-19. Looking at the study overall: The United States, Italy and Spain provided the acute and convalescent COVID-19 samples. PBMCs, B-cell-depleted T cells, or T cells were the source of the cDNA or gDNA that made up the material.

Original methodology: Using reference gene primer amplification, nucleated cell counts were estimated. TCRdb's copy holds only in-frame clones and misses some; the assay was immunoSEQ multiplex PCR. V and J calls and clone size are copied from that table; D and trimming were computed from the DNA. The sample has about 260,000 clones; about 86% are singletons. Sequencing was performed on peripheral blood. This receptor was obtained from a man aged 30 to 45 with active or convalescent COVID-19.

CDR3 residues: CASSVGGGGVPTQYF. DNA of the CDR3: TGTGCCAGCAGCGTAGGTGGCGGGGGGGTACCTACCCAGTACTTC. J is TRBJ2-5 and V is TRBV9; TRBD2 matches 9 bases. The CDR3 loop spans 15 amino acids. From germline, CDR1 is SGDLS and CDR2 YYNGEE. J was trimmed by 8 bases and V by 0 bases; bases with no gene match: 8.